These 22 T cell receptor beta chains were all obtained from the same sample, sequenced in a study of T-cell memory formation after mild COVID-19. TCRdb redid the calling of the 5' RACE reads with MiXCR, one entry per CDR3 protein. The repertoire consists of under 700,000 distinct CDR3 sequences, with roughly 22% occurring once and the leading ten covering roughly an eighth. The sample was PBMCs or a T cell subset sorted from them (not recorded which). These receptors came from an adult woman who had mild COVID-19 (a few samples of this study predate the infection). Cell type and time point are not known.

The chain couples TRBV2 to TRBJ2-2, with TRBD1 matching 7 bases. The CDR3 is 14 residues long. The J segment lost 4 bases and the V segment lost 7 bases, leaving 6 bases of the junction unmatched. Germline V gene data show CDR1 as SNHLY and CDR2 as FYNNEI. The CDR3 region has the DNA TGTGCCAGCATACAGGGGCGGTTCACCGGGGAGCTGTTTTTT. Its translation: CASIQGRFTGELFF.

This clonotype was recorded a few times. The chain combines TRBV30 with TRBJ2-2; D call uncertain. From germline, CDR1 is GTSNPN and CDR2 SVGIG (reference sequence). Trimming shortened V by 5 bases and J by 5 bases, and 15 bases separated the two germline ends. The CDR3 contains 14 residues. The CDR3 coding sequence is TGTGCCTGGGGGGTCGGGCGCCTTACCGGGGAGCTGTTTTTT. Amino acids: CAWGVGRLTGELFF.

This clonotype showed up just a few times. V gene TRBV11-2 combines with J gene TRBJ2-7; 11 bases match TRBD2. The CDR3 sequence is 20 residues long. V was clipped by 0 bases and J by 0 bases; unmatched bases: 13. Germline V gives CDR1 SGHAT, CDR2 FQNNGV. The CDR3 sequence: CASSLDQASGGTTRSYEQYF. In DNA form, the CDR3 reads TGTGCCAGCAGCTTAGATCAGGCTAGCGGGGGGACAACCCGCTCCTACGAGCAGTACTTC.

V is TRBV29-1 and J is TRBJ1-6, with TRBD1 identical over 7 bases. Germline trimming cut 6 bases from V and 6 bases from J; bases unmatched to any gene: 5. This CDR3 has 13 amino acids. Per germline, CDR1 SQVTM and CDR2 ANQGSEA. Here the CDR3 DNA reads TGCAGCGTACGACAGGGCTTTAATTCACCCCTCCACTTT. Translation: CSVRQGFNSPLHF.

The chain combines TRBV14 with TRBJ2-7; D might be TRBD2 (5 bases). Germline values: CDR1 SGHDN, CDR2 FVKESK. V lost 4 bases, J lost 7 bases, and 17 bases lay in between. The CDR3 extends over 14 amino acids. CDR3 sequence: CASSLRGSSGEQYF. The CDR3 bases are TGTGCCAGCAGCCTACGGGGTTCCTCTGGGGAGCAGTACTTC.

This clonotype was picked up a small number of times. The V call is TRBV7-6, the J call TRBJ1-1; D is undetermined. Germline CDR1 SGHVS, CDR2 FNYEAQ. This CDR3 spans 16 amino acids. The V end was cut by 2 bases, the J end by 3 bases, with 16 bases between. DNA of the CDR3: TGTGCCAGCAGCTTACCCCCGGGGTCCTCCTACACTGAAGCTTTCTTT. Protein product: CASSLPPGSSYTEAFF.

The J gene is TRBJ2-1, the V gene TRBV11-1; TRBD2 agrees at 7 bases. Germline V gene lookup returns CDR1 SGHAT and CDR2 FQDESV (reference sequence). Trimming at V came to 1 base and at J to 7 bases, leaving 4 bases not matched to a gene. The CDR3 has 14 amino acids. The CDR3 here is CASSLGRAGNEQFF. CDR3 nucleotide sequence: TGTGCCAGCAGCTTAGGGCGAGCGGGGAATGAGCAGTTCTTC.

The table lists this clonotype with a count of one. The V and J genes are TRBV7-3 and TRBJ1-6, with D possibly matching TRBD1 (6 bases). Germline CDR1 reads SGHTA; CDR2 reads FQGTGA. The CDR3 extends over 16 amino acids. Trimming took 2 bases from V and 4 from J, leaving 12 bases between them. CDR3 sequence: CASSLAGRGYNSPLHF. Written as DNA, the CDR3 is TGTGCCAGCAGCTTAGCGGGGAGGGGGTATAATTCACCCCTCCACTTT.

The rearrangement uses TRBV6-1 and TRBJ2-7; 7 bases align to TRBD1. The V gene end was trimmed by 4 bases and the J gene end by 5 bases; junction bases not matched to a gene: 8. Germline assignment: CDR1 MNHNS and CDR2 SASEGT. This CDR3 contains 14 residues. CDR3 nucleotide sequence: TGTGCCAGCAGTGTAGAGACAGGGCTGGACGAGCAGTACTTC. This codes for CASSVETGLDEQYF.

The chain combines TRBV5-6 with TRBJ2-1; 7 bases map to TRBD2. With V trimmed by 0 bases and J by 0 bases, 12 bases remained unmatched. The CDR3 length is 19 residues. The germline CDR1 and CDR2 sequences are SGHDT and YYEEEE. This CDR3 is CASSLVREAYFSSYNEQFF. The CDR3 nucleotides read TGTGCCAGCAGCTTGGTTCGGGAGGCCTACTTTAGCTCCTACAATGAGCAGTTCTTC.

The chain is built from TRBV5-1 and TRBJ1-2; 8 positions agree with TRBD1. With 0 bases clipped from V and 4 bases from J, the junction kept 5 bases outside the gene matches. CDR3 length: 15 residues. Per the germline V gene, CDR1 is SGHRS and CDR2 is YFSETQ. This CDR3 is CASSLAGDRGYGYTF. The CDR3, as DNA: TGCGCCAGCAGCTTGGCGGGTGACAGGGGCTATGGCTACACCTTC. Full variable domain (rest looked up from reference TRBV5-1 and TRBJ1-2): KAGVTQTPRYLIKTRGQQVTLSCSPISGHRSVSWYQQTPGQGLQFLFEYFSETQRNKGNFPGRFSGRQFSNSRSEMNVSTLELGDSALYLCASSLAGDRGYGYTFGSGTRLTVV.

The chain carries TRBV7-2 and TRBJ2-3; D is unresolved. Trimming cost V 3 bases and J 5 bases, with 12 bases left between them. Germline-derived CDR1 and CDR2 are SGHTA and FQGNSA. This CDR3 is 14 amino acids long. In DNA form, the CDR3 reads TGTGCCAGCAGCTTTAATTTGGTGGAAGATACGCAGTATTTT. Translating gives CASSFNLVEDTQYF.

This clonotype was detected a few times. This chain joins TRBV20-1 and TRBJ1-1; D is possibly TRBD1 (5 bases). The V gene's germline CDR1 is DFQATT and CDR2 SNEGSKA (reference sequence). This CDR3 has 13 residues. The V end lost 5 bases, the J end lost 4 bases, and 14 bases lay between the germline ends. The CDR3 DNA sequence: TGCAGTGCTGGTGACAGTTACCCCACTGAAGCTTTCTTT. Amino acid sequence: CSAGDSYPTEAFF.

This clonotype was found a few times. The V and J genes are TRBV6-2 or TRBV6-3 and TRBJ1-1; D ambiguous. The CDR3 has 16 amino acids. The germline V gene encodes CDR1 MNHEY and CDR2 SVGEGT. V shed 2 bases and J shed 1 base, with 14 bases lying between them. CDR3 DNA sequence: TGTGCCAGCAGTTACCCTCCGGGTGAGGGGAACACTGAAGCTTTCTTT. Amino acid sequence: CASSYPPGEGNTEAFF.

The rearrangement uses TRBV5-5 and TRBJ1-1, with a possible D match to TRBD1 (6 bases). The CDR3 spans 15 residues. Germline V gives CDR1 SGHKS, CDR2 YYEKEE (reference sequence). Trimming took 0 bases from V and 6 from J, leaving 15 bases between them. The CDR3: CASSLEAAGASEAFF. CDR3 nucleotides: TGTGCCAGCAGCTTGGAGGCCGCGGGGGCCTCTGAAGCTTTCTTT.

The chain joins TRBV9 to TRBJ2-7; 8 nucleotides agree with TRBD2. Germline-derived CDR1 and CDR2 are SGDLS and YYNGEE. This CDR3 has 14 amino acids. J gave up 5 bases and V 4 bases, and 8 bases lay outside the gene matches. CDR3: CASSPGLANNEQYF. For the CDR3, the DNA is TGTGCCAGCAGCCCAGGACTAGCTAACAACGAGCAGTACTTC. The variable domain in full, completed from reference TRBV9 and TRBJ2-7, reads DSGVTQTPKHLITATGQRVTLRCSPRSGDLSVYWYQQSLDQGLQFLIQYYNGEERAKGNILERFSAQQFPDLHSELNLSSLELGDSALYFCASSPGLANNEQYFGPGTRLTVT.

This clonotype was observed a handful of times. The chain employs TRBV5-1 and TRBJ1-1; D call uncertain. The CDR3 covers 14 residues. CDR1 and CDR2 from the germline V gene are SGHRS and YFSETQ. Deletions cut 2 bases from V and 1 base from J, with 9 bases between. The CDR3 DNA sequence: TGCGCCAGCAGCTTTCGCGAGCCGAACACTGAAGCTTTCTTT. Its translation: CASSFREPNTEAFF.

The chain employs TRBV7-3 and TRBJ2-3; 11 bases align to TRBD2. Trimming removed 5 bases from V and 7 bases from J; junction bases left unmatched: 5. Looked up from germline, CDR1 is SGHTA and CDR2 is FQGTGA. The CDR3 consists of 14 residues. CDR3 region: CASSVSGGAHTQYF. The CDR3 DNA sequence: TGTGCCAGCAGCGTTAGCGGGGGGGCCCATACGCAGTATTTT.

The sample holds a few counts of this clonotype. This chain connects TRBV7-3 to TRBJ2-5; D is possibly TRBD2 (6 bases). Germline V CDR1 and CDR2: SGHTA, FQGTGA. V lost 2 bases and J 2 bases, leaving 12 bases between the germline ends. The CDR3 runs to 15 residues. The CDR3 coding sequence is TGTGCCAGCAGCTTAGGTCCGGGAGCACAAGAGACCCAGTACTTC. It encodes CASSLGPGAQETQYF. The full variable domain, with the rest looked up from reference TRBV7-3 and TRBJ2-5, is GAGVSQTPSNKVTEKGKYVELRCDPISGHTALYWYRQSLGQGPEFLIYFQGTGAADDSGLPNDRFFAVRPEGSVSTLKIQRTERGDSAVYLCASSLGPGAQETQYFGPGTRLLVL.

The gene calls are TRBV7-2 and TRBJ2-3, with 9 positions matching TRBD1. The J segment lost 6 bases and the V segment lost 2 bases, leaving 12 bases of the junction unmatched. Germline V gene data show CDR1 as SGHTA and CDR2 as FQGNSA. This CDR3 is built from 17 residues. This chain's CDR3 is CASSLPTGTGWSDTQYF. CDR3 coding DNA: TGTGCCAGCAGCTTACCTACTGGGACAGGGTGGTCGGATACGCAGTATTTT.

This clonotype was observed a few times. V is TRBV25-1 and J is TRBJ1-4; no clear D gene. V lost 8 bases to trimming and J lost 4 bases, with 5 bases between them. The CDR3 is 11 residues long. The V gene's germline CDR1 is MGHDK and CDR2 SYGVNS. CDR3 sequence (DNA): TGTGCCAGCCGATTTAATGAAAAACTGTTTTTT. Translating gives CASRFNEKLFF.

The rearrangement joins TRBV12-3 or TRBV12-4 to TRBJ1-2; D perhaps matches TRBD1 (6 bases). The CDR3 consists of 15 residues. The V gene lost 5 bases and the J gene lost 6 bases, with 19 bases spanning the gap. CDR3 DNA sequence: TGTGCCAGCAGTCCCCAATGGACAGAGGGGCATGGCTACACCTTC. Translation gives CASSPQWTEGHGYTF.